This TCR beta chain was sequenced in a study of blood T cell repertoires in COVID-19 (dated by TCRdb to the early 2020s). Concerning the study at large: The collaborator samples originated in the United States, Italy and Spain and spanned the acute and convalescent phases of COVID-19. Where HLA class I and class II types were available, the types were taken from metadata supplied by the sample provider, not from assay-based typing. The samples were drawn from two sources: the first 160 participants of the ongoing ImmuneRACE study, and 950 to 1,500 subjects contributed by 6 global collaborators. The material from the prospective study consisted of cDNA or gDNA derived from T cells, B-cell-depleted T cells, or PBMCs. Nearly every sample came with metadata listing a de-identified subject ID, COVID-19 status, age in years and sex. The dataset comprised deeply sampled blood TCRbeta repertoires from subjects exposed to, actively infected with, or recovered from COVID-19. The repertoires were made available in a free public database intended to serve as a resource for research on the immune response to SARS-CoV-2.

Here V drops 3 bases and J drops 5 bases, and the junction holds 3 bases not matched to any gene. Inclusive of the bounding cysteine and phenylalanine, the CDR3 is 13 residues long. Only the CDR3 portion is preserved as DNA: 39 bases, with reading frame beginning at the first base. The germline V gene encodes CDR1 GTSNPN and CDR2 SVGIG (reference sequence). The research as a whole found: Clinical and demographic metadata were provided uncurated, with the amount varying by source and participant.

TCRbeta CDR3 regions were amplified from genomic DNA by means of the immunoSEQ Assay, a bias-controlled multiplex PCR. In the source study's methods: The number of nucleated cells in each sample was estimated from the amplification of reference gene primers within the assay. To quantify the absolute abundance of each unique TCRbeta CDR3 rearrangement, sequence reads were collapsed and filtered. Productive Simpson clonality was computed per sample as the square root of Simpson's diversity index over productive rearrangements. Held by TCRdb, this immuneACCESS table contains in-frame sequences only and omits some clones. Under half of the omission traces to an unresolved V gene where checked; the cause of the rest is unknown. V, J and clone size are taken as reported in that table, and D and trimming were inferred from the DNA itself. The sample contains under 65,000 clones, roughly 80% of them found a single time. Of the sample, under 25% falls within the top ten clones.

Each collaborating institution followed its own protocols to collect whole blood in K2EDTA tubes. Collaborator samples were shipped for TCRbeta analysis as frozen whole blood, isolated PBMCs, or DNA extracted from either sample type. Remarks on this clone: Which antigen it targets is not known. No per-base quality is available; no much larger clone lies one base away.

The origin of this receptor is a woman aged 55-75 years with acute or convalescent COVID-19. Input material: peripheral blood. The chain is encoded by TRBV30 joined to TRBJ1-1; 10 bases in between match TRBD1. The CDR3 loop reads CAWSTGQGTEAFF. The DNA sequence is as follows: TGTGCCTGGAGCACGGGACAGGGGACTGAAGCTTTCTTT.